These 28 T cell receptor beta chains were all obtained from the same sample, sequenced in a study of OX40 agonist ivuxolimab in advanced cancers. The repertoire was sequenced with immunoSEQ multiplex PCR; TCRdb's copy has only in-frame clones and lacks some. Of around 26,000 clones listed, 60% to 80% are singletons. This sample comprised CD4+ or CD8+ T cells sorted from blood, obtained in a trial of the OX40 agonist ivuxolimab. These receptor sequences come from an adult with an advanced solid tumor such as melanoma, head and neck, liver or kidney cancer.

The chain links TRBV4-1 to TRBJ2-7; no clear D gene. CDR3 length equals 12 residues. CDR1 is MGHRA, CDR2 YSYEKL, per germline. V was clipped by 5 bases and J by 4 bases, with 9 bases between them. As DNA, the CDR3 is TGCGCCAGCAGCGGGGTCACATACGAGCAGTACTTC. Amino acids: CASSGVTYEQYF.

V gene TRBV6-6 combines with J gene TRBJ1-2, with 12 bases identical to TRBD1. Looked up from germline, CDR1 is MNHNY and CDR2 is SVGAGI (reference sequence). J was trimmed by 7 bases and V by 0 bases; bases with no gene match: 6. CDR3 length: 16 residues. The CDR3 DNA is TGTGCCAGCAGTTACTCGGGACAGGGGGCCGTAGGTGGCTACACCTTC. Translated: CASSYSGQGAVGGYTF.

The gene calls are TRBV11-2 and TRBJ2-3, with TRBD2 matching 7 bases. CDR1 SGHAT and CDR2 FQNNGV come from the germline V gene. Germline trimming cut 2 bases from V and 6 bases from J; bases unmatched to any gene: 8. The CDR3 contains 15 residues. The CDR3 coding sequence is TGTGCCAGCAGCTTACCTCTAGCGGTAGGGGATACGCAGTATTTT. Residues: CASSLPLAVGDTQYF.

The V call is TRBV5-4, the J call TRBJ2-1, with 8 bases aligning to TRBD2. Germline values: CDR1 SGHNT, CDR2 YYREEE (reference sequence). The CDR3 contains 15 residues. Trimming took 5 bases from V and 3 from J; bases not matched to a gene: 7. CDR3 protein: CASSPGGAIYNEQFF. The CDR3 nucleotides are TGTGCCAGCAGTCCCGGGGGGGCCATCTACAATGAGCAGTTCTTC.

V usage is TRBV5-1 and J usage is TRBJ2-1, with D possibly being TRBD1 (5 bases). V lost 0 bases and J lost 2, with 9 bases in between. The germline V gene encodes CDR1 SGHRS and CDR2 YFSETQ. This CDR3 comprises 15 residues. The CDR3 reads CASSLGRVTYNEQFF. CDR3 sequence (DNA): TGCGCCAGCAGCTTGGGCAGGGTGACCTACAATGAGCAGTTCTTC. The full variable domain, with the rest looked up from reference TRBV5-1 and TRBJ2-1, is KAGVTQTPRYLIKTRGQQVTLSCSPISGHRSVSWYQQTPGQGLQFLFEYFSETQRNKGNFPGRFSGRQFSNSRSEMNVSTLELGDSALYLCASSLGRVTYNEQFFGPGTRLTVL.

This sequence joins TRBV11-2 and TRBJ2-5; TRBD2 matches at 12 bases. This CDR3 region has 16 residues. Looked up from germline, CDR1 is SGHAT and CDR2 is FQNNGV. Losses at the gene ends were 2 bases for V and 5 bases for J; bases not matched to a gene: 6. CDR3 amino acids: CASSLTGLAGWETQYF. As DNA, the CDR3 is TGTGCCAGCAGCTTAACCGGACTAGCGGGGTGGGAGACCCAGTACTTC.

This chain links TRBV30 with TRBJ2-5; the D call may be TRBD1 or TRBD2 (6 bases each). V was clipped by 7 bases and J by 2 bases, with 14 bases between them. The CDR3 is 13 residues long. Germline V gives CDR1 GTSNPN, CDR2 SVGIG (reference sequence). This CDR3 is CALQRGPQETQYF. CDR3 DNA sequence: TGTGCCTTACAACGGGGGCCTCAAGAGACCCAGTACTTC.

The genes are TRBV11-2 and TRBJ1-1; D not certain. V lost 1 base to trimming and J lost 1 base, with 10 bases between them. Looked up from germline, CDR1 is SGHAT and CDR2 is FQNNGV. The CDR3 is made up of 15 amino acids. CDR3 in DNA: TGTGCCAGCAGCTTAGGGGTCCAAGGGAACACTGAAGCTTTCTTT. This sequence encodes CASSLGVQGNTEAFF. The full variable domain, rest sourced from reference TRBV11-2 and TRBJ1-1, is EAGVAQSPRYKIIEKRQSVAFWCNPISGHATLYWYQQILGQGPKLLIQFQNNGVVDDSQLPKDRFSAERLKGVDSTLKIQPAKLEDSAVYLCASSLGVQGNTEAFFGQGTRLTVV.

This clone was recorded only once. The J gene is TRBJ2-3, the V gene TRBV7-2; TRBD2 aligns across 11 bases. The J segment lost 1 base and the V segment lost 6 bases, leaving 3 bases of the junction unmatched. The CDR3 totals 15 residues. The V gene's germline CDR1 is SGHTA and CDR2 FQGNSA. The CDR3 region is CASRLTSGGTDTQYF. The CDR3 nucleotides read TGTGCCAGCAGACTGACTAGCGGGGGCACAGATACGCAGTATTTT.

This chain uses TRBV9 with TRBJ2-3; no firm D call. This CDR3 has 12 amino acids. The germline V and J ends were trimmed by 1 base and 4 bases, with 4 bases remaining between them. Germline CDR1 reads SGDLS; CDR2 reads YYNGEE. CDR3 DNA: TGTGCCAGCAGCGTAATCGCAGATACGCAGTATTTT. As protein: CASSVIADTQYF.

The chain carries TRBV5-1 and TRBJ1-3; maybe TRBD1 (5 bases). The CDR3 consists of 16 residues. Between the trimmed V and J ends, which lost 0 bases and 2 bases, there was a span of 12 bases. Per the germline V gene, CDR1 is SGHRS and CDR2 is YFSETQ. CDR3 nucleotide sequence: TGCGCCAGCAGCTTGGCCCGGGGGAAAACTGGAAACACCATATATTTT. This codes for CASSLARGKTGNTIYF.

The chain joins TRBV29-1 to TRBJ2-2; 7 bases fit TRBD1. This CDR3 is built from 15 residues. V trimming: 7 bases; J trimming: 1 base; junction bases outside the gene matches: 9. The V gene's germline CDR1 is SQVTM and CDR2 ANQGSEA. The CDR3 protein is CSAVGQFMNTGELFF. The DNA for the CDR3 is TGCAGCGCCGTGGGACAGTTTATGAACACCGGGGAGCTGTTTTTT.

The chain couples TRBV18 to TRBJ1-2, with 9 bases lining up with TRBD1. Germline CDR1 is KGHSH and CDR2 is LQKENI. V was pared by 4 bases and J by 3 bases, with 6 bases of the junction left unmatched. The CDR3 consists of 15 residues. CDR3 in DNA: TGTGCCAGCTCACTCGACAGGGGGACTTACTATGGCTACACCTTC. Residues: CASSLDRGTYYGYTF. The complete variable domain, with remaining parts taken from reference TRBV18 and TRBJ1-2, reads NAGVMQNPRHLVRRRGQEARLRCSPMKGHSHVYWYRQLPEEGLKFMVYLQKENIIDESGMPKERFSAEFPKEGPSILRIQQVVRGDSAAYFCASSLDRGTYYGYTFGSGTRLTVV.

The rearrangement links TRBV7-9 to TRBJ2-3; D ambiguous. The CDR3 length is 12 residues. CDR1 is SEHNR, CDR2 FQNEAQ, per germline (reference sequence). V was cut by 5 bases and J by 2 bases, with 5 bases left in between. The DNA for the CDR3 is TGTGCCAGCAGCGTCCTCACAGATACGCAGTATTTT. Translating gives CASSVLTDTQYF.

The rearrangement links TRBV19 to TRBJ2-2, with 11 positions matching TRBD2. V lost 5 bases, J lost 5 bases, and 10 bases stayed unmatched. The germline V gene encodes CDR1 LNHDA and CDR2 SQIVND (reference sequence). The CDR3 has 17 amino acids. The CDR3 loop is CASSANRLAGLTGELFF. The CDR3 nucleotides read TGTGCCAGTAGTGCGAACAGACTAGCGGGACTGACCGGGGAGCTGTTTTTT.

The chain couples TRBV10-3 to TRBJ2-5, with a weak D call TRBD2 (5 bases). CDR3 length equals 13 residues. The V gene lost 2 bases and the J gene lost 5 bases, with 9 bases spanning the gap. From germline, CDR1 is ENHRY and CDR2 SYGVKD. The chain's CDR3 is CAISEGLVETQYF. The CDR3 nucleotides are TGTGCCATCAGTGAGGGACTTGTCGAGACCCAGTACTTC.

This clone occurred once. The chain combines TRBV6-6 with TRBJ1-1, with 7 bases aligning to TRBD1. CDR1 is MNHNY and CDR2 is SVGAGI in the germline V gene (reference sequence). The CDR3 is 15 residues long. V was clipped by 7 bases and J by 4 bases; unmatched bases: 12. The CDR3 bases are TGTGCCAGCACCCCGGGACAGACCCCGGCCACTGAAGCTTTCTTT. Its protein is CASTPGQTPATEAFF.

V and J are TRBV5-1 and TRBJ1-3, with a weak D call TRBD1 (6 bases). Deletions cut 7 bases from V and 2 bases from J, with 13 bases between. The length of the CDR3 is 14 residues. Germline V CDR1 and CDR2: SGHRS, YFSETQ. CDR3 sequence: CASSGQSAGNTIYF. The CDR3, as DNA: TGCGCCAGCTCCGGACAGAGCGCTGGAAACACCATATATTTT.

The chain uses TRBV4-1 and TRBJ2-2; D is uncertain. Germline V gene sequence: CDR1 MGHRA, CDR2 YSYEKL. There are 13 residues in the CDR3. Trimming took off 1 base at V and 6 bases at J, with 6 bases between the two ends. CDR3 protein: CASSQGQAGELFF. The CDR3, as DNA: TGCGCCAGCAGCCAAGGCCAGGCCGGGGAGCTGTTTTTT.

The CDR3 region is CASHTPGHTNYGYTF. In DNA, the CDR3 is TGTGCCAGCCATACCCCGGGACACACAAACTATGGCTACACCTTC. V usage is TRBV4-2 and J usage is TRBJ1-2, with D possibly being TRBD1 (6 bases). The CDR3 is 15 residues long. Trimming shortened V by 8 bases and J by 2 bases, and 18 bases separated the two germline ends. CDR1 is LGHNA, CDR2 YNFKEQ, per germline.

This chain links TRBV30 with TRBJ1-1; D remains ambiguous. The germline CDR1 and CDR2 sequences are GTSNPN and SVGIG (reference sequence). This CDR3 is built from 14 residues. Trimming pared 1 base from V and 3 bases from J, leaving 12 bases between. CDR3 sequence (DNA): TGTGCCTGGAGTGACTTACTCCCTGACACTGAAGCTTTCTTT. Translation: CAWSDLLPDTEAFF. Based on the CDR3 plus reference TRBV30 and TRBJ1-1, the full variable domain is SQTIHQWPATLVQPVGSPLSLECTVEGTSNPNLYWYRQAAGRGLQLLFYSVGIGQISSEVPQNLSASRPQDRQFILSSKKLLLSDSGFYLCAWSDLLPDTEAFFGQGTRLTVV.

The V call is TRBV4-1, the J call TRBJ2-7, with D maybe TRBD2 (6 bases). Looked up from germline, CDR1 is MGHRA and CDR2 is YSYEKL. Between the trimmed V and J ends, which lost 0 bases and 2 bases, there was a span of 8 bases. CDR3 length: 14 amino acids. The CDR3 loop reads CASSQDGTAYEQYF. Written as DNA, the CDR3 is TGCGCCAGCAGCCAAGACGGGACTGCCTACGAGCAGTACTTC.

This clone was counted only a few times. This chain links TRBV4-1 with TRBJ1-1; no clear D. The ends were cut back, 0 bases at V and 8 bases at J, with 10 bases in the middle. The CDR3 covers 13 residues. The germline V gene encodes CDR1 MGHRA and CDR2 YSYEKL. The CDR3 protein is CASSQDRAWEAFF. The CDR3 bases are TGCGCCAGCAGCCAAGATAGGGCCTGGGAAGCTTTCTTT.

The chain is built from TRBV9 and TRBJ2-7, with TRBD2 matching over 8 bases. The CDR3 has 17 residues. Germline V gene sequence: CDR1 SGDLS, CDR2 YYNGEE. V dropped 0 bases and J dropped 0; count of bases not matched to a gene: 8. CDR3 residues: CASSVGISGASSYEQYF. As DNA, the CDR3 is TGTGCCAGCAGCGTAGGTATTAGCGGGGCGAGCTCCTACGAGCAGTACTTC.

The V and J genes are TRBV10-2 and TRBJ2-7, with D perhaps assigned TRBD1 or TRBD2 (5 bases each). The CDR3 is made up of 13 amino acids. V was trimmed by 3 bases and J by 2 bases, leaving 8 bases between them. Germline V lookup: CDR1 WSHSY, CDR2 SAAADI. In DNA form, the CDR3 reads TGCGCCAGCAGTGACAGGGAGACCTACGAGCAGTACTTC. Translation: CASSDRETYEQYF.

The rearrangement uses TRBV5-1 and TRBJ2-5; perhaps TRBD1 as D (5 bases). The J call is in doubt because the DNA end fits TRBJ2-7 better. CDR1 and CDR2 (germline): SGHRS, YFSETQ. This CDR3 spans 14 amino acids. In nucleotides, the CDR3 is TGCGCCAGCAGCTTGGGACAGTTAACCTACGAGCAGTACTTC. Translated: CASSLGQLTYEQYF.

The V call is TRBV6-1, the J call TRBJ1-6; possibly TRBD1 for D (6 bases). CDR1 is MNHNS and CDR2 is SASEGT in the germline V gene. The CDR3 is made up of 16 amino acids. The V end was cut by 3 bases, the J end by 10 bases, with 19 bases between. The CDR3: CASSEVRNRELSPLHF. DNA of the CDR3: TGTGCCAGCAGTGAGGTGCGGAACAGGGAATTGTCACCCCTCCACTTT.

This clone has only one observation. The CDR3 here is CASSLGWGRTGELFF. The CDR3 bases are TGTGCCAGCAGTTTAGGTTGGGGCCGAACCGGGGAGCTGTTTTTT. This rearrangement joins TRBV27 to TRBJ2-2, with a possible D match to TRBD1 (5 bases). Per the germline V gene, CDR1 is MNHEY and CDR2 is SMNVEV (reference sequence). The CDR3 length is 15 residues. Deletions cut 2 bases from V and 5 bases from J, with 12 bases between.